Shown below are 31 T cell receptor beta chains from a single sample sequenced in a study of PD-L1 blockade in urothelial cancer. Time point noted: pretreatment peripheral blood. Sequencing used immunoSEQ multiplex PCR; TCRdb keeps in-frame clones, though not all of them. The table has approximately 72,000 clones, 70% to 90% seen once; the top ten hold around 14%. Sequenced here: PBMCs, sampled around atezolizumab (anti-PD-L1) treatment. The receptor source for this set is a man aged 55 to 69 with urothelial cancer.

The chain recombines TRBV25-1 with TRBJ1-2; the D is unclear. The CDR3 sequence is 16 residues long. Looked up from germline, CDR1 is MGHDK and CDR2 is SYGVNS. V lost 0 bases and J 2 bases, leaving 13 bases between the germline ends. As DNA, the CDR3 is TGTGCCAGCAGTGAATATTGGGCAGACCCCAACTATGGCTACACCTTC. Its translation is CASSEYWADPNYGYTF.

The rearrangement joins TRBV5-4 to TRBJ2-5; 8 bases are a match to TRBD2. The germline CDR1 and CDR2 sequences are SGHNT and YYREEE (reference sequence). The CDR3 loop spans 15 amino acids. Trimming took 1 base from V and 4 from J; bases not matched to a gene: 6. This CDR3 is CASSLYRGGGETQYF. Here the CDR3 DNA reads TGTGCCAGCAGCTTGTACCGGGGGGGCGGAGAGACCCAGTACTTC.

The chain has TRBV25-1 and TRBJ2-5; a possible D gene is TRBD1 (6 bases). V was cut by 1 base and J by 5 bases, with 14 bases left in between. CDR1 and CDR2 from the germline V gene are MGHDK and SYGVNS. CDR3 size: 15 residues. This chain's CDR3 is CASSELNRVYETQYF. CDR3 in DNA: TGTGCCAGCAGTGAATTAAACAGGGTCTATGAGACCCAGTACTTC.

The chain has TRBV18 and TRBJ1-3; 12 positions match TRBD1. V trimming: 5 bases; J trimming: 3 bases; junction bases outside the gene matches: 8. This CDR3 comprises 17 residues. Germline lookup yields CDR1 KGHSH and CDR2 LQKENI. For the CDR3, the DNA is TGTGCCAGCTCATTCGACCGGGACAGGGGGCTTGGAAACACCATATATTTT. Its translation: CASSFDRDRGLGNTIYF.

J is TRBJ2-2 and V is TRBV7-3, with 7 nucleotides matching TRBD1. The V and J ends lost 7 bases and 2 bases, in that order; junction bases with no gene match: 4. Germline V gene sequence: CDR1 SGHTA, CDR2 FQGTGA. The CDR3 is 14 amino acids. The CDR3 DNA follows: TGTGCCAGCACCAGGGACAGCAACACCGGGGAGCTGTTTTTT. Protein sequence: CASTRDSNTGELFF.

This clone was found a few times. The CDR3 region has the DNA TGCAGCGTTAGGACAGGTGGGCAGGGGGAGACCCAGTACTTC. Translation: CSVRTGGQGETQYF. The chain carries TRBV29-1 and TRBJ2-5, with 7 bases aligning to TRBD1. The germline gives CDR1 SQVTM, CDR2 ANQGSEA. V gave up 5 bases and J gave up 5 bases; unmatched junction bases: 11. The CDR3 is made up of 14 amino acids.

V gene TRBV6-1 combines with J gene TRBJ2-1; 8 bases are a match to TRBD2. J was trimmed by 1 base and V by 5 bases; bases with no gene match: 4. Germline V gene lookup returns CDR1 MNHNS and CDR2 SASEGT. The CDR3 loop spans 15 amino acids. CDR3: CASSSIAGSYNEQFF. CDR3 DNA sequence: TGTGCCAGCAGTTCTATAGCGGGATCCTACAATGAGCAGTTCTTC.

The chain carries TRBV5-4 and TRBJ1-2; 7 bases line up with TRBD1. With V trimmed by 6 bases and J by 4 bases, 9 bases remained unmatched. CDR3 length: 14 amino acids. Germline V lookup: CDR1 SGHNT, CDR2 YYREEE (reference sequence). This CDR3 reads CASTLITGAYGYTF. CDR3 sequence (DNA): TGTGCCAGCACCCTAATAACAGGGGCCTATGGCTACACCTTC. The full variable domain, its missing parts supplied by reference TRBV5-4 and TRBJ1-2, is ETGVTQSPTHLIKTRGQQVTLRCSSQSGHNTVSWYQQALGQGPQFIFQYYREEENGRGNFPPRFSGLQFPNYSSELNVNALELDDSALYLCASTLITGAYGYTFGSGTRLTVV.

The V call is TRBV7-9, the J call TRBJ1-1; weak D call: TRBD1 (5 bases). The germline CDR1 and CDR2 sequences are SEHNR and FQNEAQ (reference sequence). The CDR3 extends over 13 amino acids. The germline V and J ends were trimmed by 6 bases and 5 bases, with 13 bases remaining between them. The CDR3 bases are TGTGCCAGCAGGTATGGGCAGGGTACTGAAGCTTTCTTT. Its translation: CASRYGQGTEAFF. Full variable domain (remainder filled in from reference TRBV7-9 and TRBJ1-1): DTGVSQNPRHKITKRGQNVTFRCDPISEHNRLYWYRQTLGQGPEFLTYFQNEAQLEKSRLLSDRFSAERPKGSFSTLEIQRTEQGDSAMYLCASRYGQGTEAFFGQGTRLTVV.

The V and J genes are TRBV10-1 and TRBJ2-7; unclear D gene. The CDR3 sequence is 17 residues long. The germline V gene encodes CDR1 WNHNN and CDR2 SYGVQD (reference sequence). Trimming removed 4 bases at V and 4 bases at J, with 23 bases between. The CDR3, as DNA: TGCGCCAGCAGTGCAACTCCCGAGACCTCGGTCGGGTACGAGCAGTACTTC. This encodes CASSATPETSVGYEQYF.

CDR3 DNA: TGTGCCAGCAGCCAGGGATGGGGGGGGAGTACAGATACGCAGTATTTT. Amino acids: CASSQGWGGSTDTQYF. This chain joins TRBV14 and TRBJ2-3, with 7 bases identical to TRBD2. CDR3 length: 16 residues. From germline, CDR1 is SGHDN and CDR2 FVKESK. V shed 3 bases and J 3 bases; nucleotides not matched to a gene: 9. The full variable domain, completed using reference TRBV14 and TRBJ2-3, is EAGVTQFPSHSVIEKGQTVTLRCDPISGHDNLYWYRRVMGKEIKFLLHFVKESKQDESGMPNNRFLAERTGGTYSTLKVQPAELEDSGVYFCASSQGWGGSTDTQYFGPGTRLTVL.

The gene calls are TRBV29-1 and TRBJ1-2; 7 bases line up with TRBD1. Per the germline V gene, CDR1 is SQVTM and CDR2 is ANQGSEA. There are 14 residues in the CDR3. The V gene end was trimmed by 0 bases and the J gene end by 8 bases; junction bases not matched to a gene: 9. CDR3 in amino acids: CSVEDQGPGGGYTF. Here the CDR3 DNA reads TGCAGCGTTGAAGATCAAGGGCCAGGGGGAGGCTACACCTTC.

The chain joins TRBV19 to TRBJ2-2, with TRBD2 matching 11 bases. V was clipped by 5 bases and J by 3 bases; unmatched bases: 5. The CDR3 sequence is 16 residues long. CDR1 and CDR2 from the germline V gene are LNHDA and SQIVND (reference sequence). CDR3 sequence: CASSPIAGGHTGELFF. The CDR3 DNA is TGTGCCAGTAGTCCCATAGCGGGGGGGCACACCGGGGAGCTGTTTTTT.

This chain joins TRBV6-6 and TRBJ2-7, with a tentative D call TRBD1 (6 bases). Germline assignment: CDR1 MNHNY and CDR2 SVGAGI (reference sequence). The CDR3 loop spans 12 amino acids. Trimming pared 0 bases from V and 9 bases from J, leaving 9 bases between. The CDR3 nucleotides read TGTGCCAGCAGTTACTCCACAGGGACGCAGTACTTC. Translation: CASSYSTGTQYF.

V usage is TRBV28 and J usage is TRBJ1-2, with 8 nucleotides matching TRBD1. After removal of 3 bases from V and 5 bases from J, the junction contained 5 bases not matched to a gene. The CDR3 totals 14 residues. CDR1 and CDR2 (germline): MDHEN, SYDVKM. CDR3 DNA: TGTGCCAGCAGTTTCGGCAGGGGGCGTTATGGCTACACCTTC. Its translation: CASSFGRGRYGYTF.

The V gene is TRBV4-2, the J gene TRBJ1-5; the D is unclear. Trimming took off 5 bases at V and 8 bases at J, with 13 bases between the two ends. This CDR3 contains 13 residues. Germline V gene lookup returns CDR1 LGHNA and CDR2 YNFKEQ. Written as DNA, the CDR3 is TGTGCCAGCAGCTTAGCCAGTTTGAAGCCCCAGCATTTT. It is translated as CASSLASLKPQHF.

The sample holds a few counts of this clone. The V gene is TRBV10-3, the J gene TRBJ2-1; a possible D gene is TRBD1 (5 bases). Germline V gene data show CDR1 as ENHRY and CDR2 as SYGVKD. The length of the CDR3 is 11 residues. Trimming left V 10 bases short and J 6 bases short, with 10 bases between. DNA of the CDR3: TGTGCCACTACGACAGCCAATGAGCAGTTCTTC. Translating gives CATTTANEQFF.

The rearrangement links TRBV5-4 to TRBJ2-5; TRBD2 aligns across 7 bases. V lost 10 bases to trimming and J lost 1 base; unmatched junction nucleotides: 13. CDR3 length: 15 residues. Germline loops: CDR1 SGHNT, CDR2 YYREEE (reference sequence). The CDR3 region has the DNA TGTGCCGTGGGTAGGAATGGGGGGGTCCAAGAGACCCAGTACTTC. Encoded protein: CAVGRNGGVQETQYF.

CDR3 sequence (DNA): TGTGCCAGCAGCGCGGACAGGGGTTCCGATACGCAGTATTTT. Amino acid sequence: CASSADRGSDTQYF. The chain uses TRBV7-3 and TRBJ2-3; 9 bases are shared with TRBD1. The CDR3 runs 14 residues. After removal of 5 bases from V and 6 bases from J, the junction contained 6 bases not matched to a gene. The germline gives CDR1 SGHTA, CDR2 FQGTGA.

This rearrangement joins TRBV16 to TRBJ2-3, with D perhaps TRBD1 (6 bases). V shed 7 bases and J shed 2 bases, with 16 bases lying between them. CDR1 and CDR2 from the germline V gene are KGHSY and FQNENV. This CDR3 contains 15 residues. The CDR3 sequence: CASTPPGQNTDTQYF. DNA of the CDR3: TGTGCCAGCACCCCGCCTGGACAGAACACAGATACGCAGTATTTT.

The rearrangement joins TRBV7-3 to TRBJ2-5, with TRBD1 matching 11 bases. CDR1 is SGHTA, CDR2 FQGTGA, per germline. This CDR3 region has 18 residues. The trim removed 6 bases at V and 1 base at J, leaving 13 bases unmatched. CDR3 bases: TGTGCCAGCAGTCGTGGGACAGGGGGATCCGTTTCCCAAGAGACCCAGTACTTC. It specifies CASSRGTGGSVSQETQYF.

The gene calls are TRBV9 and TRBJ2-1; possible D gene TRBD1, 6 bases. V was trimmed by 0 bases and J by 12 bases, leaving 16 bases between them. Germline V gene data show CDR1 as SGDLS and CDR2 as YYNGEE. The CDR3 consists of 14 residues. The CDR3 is CASSVAPTGNTQFF. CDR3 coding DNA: TGTGCCAGCAGCGTAGCCCCTACAGGGAATACGCAGTTCTTC.

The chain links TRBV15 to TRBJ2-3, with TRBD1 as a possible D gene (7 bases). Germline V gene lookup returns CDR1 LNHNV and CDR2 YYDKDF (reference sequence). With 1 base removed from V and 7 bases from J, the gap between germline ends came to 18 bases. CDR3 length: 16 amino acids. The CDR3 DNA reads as TGTGCCACCAGCAGAGTAGTTGGCAGGGGGGAGTATACGCAGTATTTT. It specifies CATSRVVGRGEYTQYF.

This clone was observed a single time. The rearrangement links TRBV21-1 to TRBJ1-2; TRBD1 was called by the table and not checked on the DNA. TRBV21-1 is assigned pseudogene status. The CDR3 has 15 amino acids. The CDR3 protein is CASSRWDRRSYGYTF. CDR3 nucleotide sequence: TGTGCCAGCAGCAGATGGGACAGGAGATCCTATGGCTACACCTTC.

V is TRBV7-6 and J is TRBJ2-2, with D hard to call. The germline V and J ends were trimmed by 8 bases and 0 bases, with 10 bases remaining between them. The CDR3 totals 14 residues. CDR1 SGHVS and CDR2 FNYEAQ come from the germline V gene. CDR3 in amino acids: CASLLSPNTGELFF. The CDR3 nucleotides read TGTGCCAGCCTATTGTCACCGAACACCGGGGAGCTGTTTTTT.

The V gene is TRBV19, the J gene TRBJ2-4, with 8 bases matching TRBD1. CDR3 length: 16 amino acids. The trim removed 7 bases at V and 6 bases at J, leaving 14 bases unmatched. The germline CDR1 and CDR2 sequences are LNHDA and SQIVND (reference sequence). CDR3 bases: TGTGCCAGTACCACGACAGGGGCCGCGTCGGGAAACATTCAGTACTTC. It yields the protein CASTTTGAASGNIQYF. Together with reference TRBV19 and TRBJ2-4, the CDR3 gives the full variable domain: DGGITQSPKYLFRKEGQNVTLSCEQNLNHDAMYWYRQDPGQGLRLIYYSQIVNDFQKGDIAEGYSVSREKKESFPLTVTSAQKNPTAFYLCASTTTGAASGNIQYFGAGTRLSVL.

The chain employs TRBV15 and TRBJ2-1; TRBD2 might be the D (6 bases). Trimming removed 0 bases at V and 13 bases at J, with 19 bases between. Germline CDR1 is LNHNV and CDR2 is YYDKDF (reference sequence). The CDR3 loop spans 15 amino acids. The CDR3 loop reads CATSRDGGVGREQFF. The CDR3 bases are TGTGCCACCAGCAGAGATGGGGGTGTGGGGCGGGAACAGTTCTTC.

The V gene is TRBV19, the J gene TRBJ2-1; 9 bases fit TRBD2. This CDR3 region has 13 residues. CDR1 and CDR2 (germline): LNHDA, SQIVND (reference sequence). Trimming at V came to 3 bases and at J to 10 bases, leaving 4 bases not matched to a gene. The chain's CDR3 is CASSIGGGGEQFF. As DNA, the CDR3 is TGTGCCAGTAGTATCGGCGGGGGGGGCGAGCAGTTCTTC.

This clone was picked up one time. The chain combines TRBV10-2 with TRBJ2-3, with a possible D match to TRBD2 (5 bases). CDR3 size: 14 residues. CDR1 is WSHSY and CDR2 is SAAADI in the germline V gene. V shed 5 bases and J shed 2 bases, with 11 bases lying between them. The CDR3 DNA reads TGCGCCAGCAGTCCGTTAGCGTCCACAGATACGCAGTATTTT. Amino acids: CASSPLASTDTQYF.

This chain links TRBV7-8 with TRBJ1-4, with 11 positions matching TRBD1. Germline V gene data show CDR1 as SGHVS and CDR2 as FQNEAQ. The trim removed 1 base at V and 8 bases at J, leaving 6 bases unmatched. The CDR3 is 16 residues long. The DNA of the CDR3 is TGTGCCAGCAGCTTAGTACAGGACAGGGGGCGCGAAAAACTGTTTTTT. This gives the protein CASSLVQDRGREKLFF.

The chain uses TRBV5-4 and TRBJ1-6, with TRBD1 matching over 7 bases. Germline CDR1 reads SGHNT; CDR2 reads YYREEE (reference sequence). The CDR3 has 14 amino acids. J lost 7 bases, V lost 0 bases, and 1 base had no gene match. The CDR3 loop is CASSLDRGNSPLHF. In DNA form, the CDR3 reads TGTGCCAGCAGCTTGGACAGGGGAAATTCACCCCTCCACTTT.